This T cell receptor (beta chain) was profiled in a study of CD8 T cells in Susac syndrome. V was clipped by 4 bases and J by 7 bases, with 15 bases between them. The CDR3 contains 15 residues. The germline CDR1 and CDR2 sequences are SGHRS and YFSETQ. With random hexamers, roughly 0.45 to 1 ug RNA was reverse transcribed. The amplification used immunoSEQ multiplex PCR on TCR beta CDR3; it spanned 54 Vbeta and 13 Jbeta. In TCRdb, the immunoSEQ multiplex PCR reads were re-called with MiXCR into one record per CDR3 protein. This repertoire shows 150,000 to 200,000 distinct CDR3 sequences, 85% to 95% found once; its top ten account for 0.095% to 0.12%.

The sequence derives from a human donor in good health. Sequenced material: CD4+ T cells from PBMCs. This sequence joins TRBV5-1 and TRBJ1-6; no reliable D call. The CDR3 loop reads CASSPTVGENSPLHF. The CDR3 DNA is TGCGCCAGCAGCCCTACAGTGGGAGAGAATTCACCCCTCCACTTT.